One sample yielded the 2 T cell receptor beta chains listed below, sequenced in a study of cytomegalovirus exposure and HLA in healthy donors. The PCR was carried out with 60 Vbeta primers and 13 Jbeta primers. TCRdb's table, derived via immunoSEQ multiplex PCR, lists solely in-frame clones and lacks some. The sample holds 60,000 to 65,000 clones, approximately 87% seen once. The sequenced material came from PBMCs. Every receptor here comes from a man aged 18 to 29 in good health and CMV-seronegative.

The sample holds a few counts of this clone. The chain has TRBV4-1 and TRBJ1-3; 7 nucleotides agree with TRBD1. Germline-derived CDR1 and CDR2 are MGHRA and YSYEKL. The CDR3 totals 15 residues. V was pared by 1 base and J by 7 bases, with 7 bases of the junction left unmatched. The chain's CDR3 is CASSQGGTVGNTIYF. The CDR3 DNA is TGCGCCAGCAGCCAAGGAGGGACAGTCGGGAACACCATATATTTT.

CDR3 in DNA: TGTGCCAGCAGCTCGAGGGAGAGTTACGAGCAGTACTTC. Its translation is CASSSRESYEQYF. V is TRBV11-2 and J is TRBJ2-7; D is perhaps TRBD2 (5 bases). Germline lookup yields CDR1 SGHAT and CDR2 FQNNGV. The CDR3 totals 13 residues. V lost 4 bases and J lost 4, with 11 bases in between. Full variable domain (outside the CDR3, taken from reference TRBV11-2 and TRBJ2-7): EAGVAQSPRYKIIEKRQSVAFWCNPISGHATLYWYQQILGQGPKLLIQFQNNGVVDDSQLPKDRFSAERLKGVDSTLKIQPAKLEDSAVYLCASSSRESYEQYFGPGTRLTVT.